This record covers a single T cell receptor (beta chain). Its antigen remains unidentified. This sample was taken from a study of cytomegalovirus exposure and HLA in healthy donors. Study-wide findings and caveats: According to the study, around 160 TCR beta chains were cytomegalovirus-associated. Later findings reportedly placed an Asian-associated ancestry cluster below the roughly 700-donor mean for N-insertions. A later analysis associated roughly 15,000 TCR beta sequences with HLA alleles at a 0.05 false discovery rate. Highly shared sequence variants in one cluster were likely a sequencing artifact.

With 60 Vbeta and 13 Jbeta primers, the PCR was carried out. The data were produced by immunoSEQ multiplex PCR, yet TCRdb's version contains in-frame clones alone and is incomplete. The sample holds roughly 150,000 clones; roughly 74% are singletons and the top ten take 6.2%. CDR3 size: 15 residues. This TCR was recovered from a woman between 35 and 50 years old in good health and CMV-seropositive. Sequencing was done on a sample of PBMCs. V usage is TRBV21-1 and J usage is TRBJ2-1; the table's TRBD2 call for D was not verified on the DNA. TRBV21-1 corresponds to a pseudogene. The CDR3: CASSKVYREGNEQFF. Here the CDR3 DNA reads TGTGCCAGCAGCAAAGTTTATAGGGAGGGCAATGAGCAGTTCTTC.